The rows below give T cell receptor beta chains drawn from one sample of a study of blood T cell repertoires in COVID-19. Here immunoSEQ multiplex PCR was the method, and the copy in TCRdb shows in-frame clones only, minus some. This sample has 80,000 to 95,000 clones, with around 90% found just once. Sequencing was carried out using peripheral blood. The receptors derive from a human donor with active COVID-19. The donor label of this sample is uncertain. Both conserved end residues are part of each CDR3. Fields, in order: CDR3 DNA, CDR3 protein, V gene, J gene, clone size, D gene. D genes are given only for firm matches. The size field is filled for only some rows; it gives once, few, many or a size class.

TGTGCCACCAGCAGAGATAGAGTCGGGGATGCGGGGGGCTACACCTTC,CATSRDRVGDAGGYTF,TRBV15,TRBJ1-2,once,NA
TGTGCCAGCAGTTCCCAATCGAGCGCTATCCAAGAGACCCAGTACTTC,CASSSQSSAIQETQYF,TRBV6-5,TRBJ2-5,once,NA
TGTGCCAGCAGTTTAACGGGGGCCTACGAGCAGTACTTC,CASSLTGAYEQYF,TRBV28,TRBJ2-7,NA,NA
TGTGCCACCAGAGCTGAGAACTATGGCTACACCTTC,CATRAENYGYTF,TRBV24-1,TRBJ1-2,NA,NA
TGCGCCAGCAGCCTGGCGCCTACAGGGGATTCACCCCTCCACTTT,CASSLAPTGDSPLHF,TRBV5-1,TRBJ1-6,NA,TRBD1
TGTGCCAGCAGCCAAACGGCGGGGCTAAGCACAGATACGCAGTATTTT,CASSQTAGLSTDTQYF,TRBV5-8,TRBJ2-3,NA,NA
TGTGCCAGCAGCTTAGATTCCCCGCGGGATACGCAGTATTTT,CASSLDSPRDTQYF,TRBV7-2,TRBJ2-3,NA,NA
TGTGCCAGTAGTATAGGACTAGCGGACAATGAGCAGTTCTTC,CASSIGLADNEQFF,TRBV19,TRBJ2-1,NA,TRBD2
TGTGCCACCAGTGTTGGAGTTCTTCGCTACGAGCAGTACTTC,CATSVGVLRYEQYF,TRBV24-1,TRBJ2-7,NA,NA
TGCAGCGGATCGACAGGGAACTATGGCTACACCTTC,CSGSTGNYGYTF,TRBV29-1,TRBJ1-2,NA,TRBD1
TGTGCCAGCAGTTTATCGACCGGGGGGCAGGGTGAGCAGTTCTTC,CASSLSTGGQGEQFF,TRBV27,TRBJ2-1,NA,NA
TGTGCCAGCAGCTTAGATGAGGCGAGCTCCTATAATTCACCCCTCCACTTT,CASSLDEASSYNSPLHF,TRBV7-2,TRBJ1-6,once,NA
TGTGCCATCCAGACAGGGACCTTAGATAGCACAGATACGCAGTATTTT,CAIQTGTLDSTDTQYF,TRBV2,TRBJ2-3,NA,TRBD1
TGTGCCAGTAGTATGGGGCGTACAACTAATGAAAAACTGTTTTTT,CASSMGRTTNEKLFF,TRBV19,TRBJ1-4,NA,NA
TGTGCCAGCAGCCTAGGGGGCTTTGGCTACACCTTC,CASSLGGFGYTF,TRBV3-1/TRBV3-2,TRBJ1-2,NA,TRBD1
TGCGCCAGCAGTCCCAGTGGGCGGGGGAGCTCCTACGAGCAGTACTTC,CASSPSGRGSSYEQYF,TRBV4-1,TRBJ2-7,NA,TRBD2
TGTGCCAGCAGAAGACAGGGTGGATCTCCACAAGCTTTCTTT,CASRRQGGSPQAFF,TRBV6-5,TRBJ1-1,NA,TRBD1
TGTGCCAGCAATGCTGGACAGGGGAATCAGCCCCAGCATTTT,CASNAGQGNQPQHF,TRBV2,TRBJ1-5,NA,TRBD1